This TCR beta chain was found in a study of vaccination and CD4 T cells after COVID-19. Study in general: The authors used overlapping spike peptides from SARS-CoV-2, HCoV-NL63, HCoV-OC43 and HCoV-229E to stimulate cells.

Worth noting for this clonotype: Its antigen is as yet unknown.

Sequenced with the Oncomine TCR Beta short-read assay was DNA taken from cultured CD4+ T cells. Cultured CD4+ T cells yielded the extracted genomic DNA. TCRdb processed the PCR reads anew with MiXCR; each CDR3 protein has one entry. The sample holds fewer than 15,000 distinct CDR3 sequences, about a third seen once. Germline trimming cut 5 bases from V and 6 bases from J; bases unmatched to any gene: 11. Germline CDR1 is LGHNT and CDR2 is FRNRAP. This CDR3 contains 15 residues. Treatment defined: approximately 9-day PBMC culture with coronavirus spike peptide pools or control peptides (ViraFEST assay). The ViraFEST method relied on peptide pools to expand antigen-specific T cells, followed by TCR sequencing.

The receptor comes from a human donor who received a COVID-19 vaccine. The chain joins TRBV12-5 to TRBJ2-3; the match to TRBD1 covers 7 bases. The sequences come from CD4+ T cells from blood, cultured in vitro, collected before SARS-CoV-2 vaccination. The CDR3 loop reads CASGPTGVTGDTQYF. DNA for the CDR3: TGTGCTAGTGGTCCAACAGGGGTTACCGGGGATACGCAGTATTTT.